This TCR beta chain was obtained from a study of PD-L1 blockade in urothelial cancer. J was trimmed by 4 bases and V by 3 bases; bases with no gene match: 7. The CDR3 runs to 15 residues. The germline gives CDR1 SNHLY, CDR2 FYNNEI. Generated by immunoSEQ multiplex PCR, the TCRdb table keeps only in-frame clones and is missing some. Here the sample spans about 29,000 clones, more than 75% being singletons. Source: PBMCs, taken around atezolizumab (anti-PD-L1) treatment. This clonotype was sampled from a man between 45 and 60 years old with urothelial cancer. The chain combines TRBV2 with TRBJ2-7; 9 positions match TRBD1. The CDR3 region has the DNA TGTGCCAGCAGTGACCTCCGGGACAGGGAATACGAGCAGTACTTC. This codes for CASSDLRDREYEQYF.